The sequence of this T cell receptor (beta chain) was determined in a study of T-cell reconstitution after alpha-beta-depleted transplantation in children. Findings of the study overall: At around two months after transplant, the alpha-beta T cells were reportedly derived from several hundred expanded clones that came from non-depleted graft cells. Surviving recipient T cells and thymic progenitors produced the high day-60 TCRbeta diversity seen in some patients.

Unique molecular identifiers were used to barcode this TCRbeta library. TCRdb reanalysed the PCR reads using MiXCR and keeps one entry per CDR3 protein. The repertoire consists of around 800,000 distinct CDR3 sequences, with roughly 15% occurring once and the leading ten covering just under 5%. This clonotype was seen a handful of times. Its antigen is not known. Germline V gene data show CDR1 as MDHEN and CDR2 as SYDVKM. With 4 bases removed from V and 3 bases from J, the gap between germline ends came to 25 bases. This CDR3 has 18 residues. This receptor was identified in a male patient between 10 and 17 years old who had a stem cell transplant for acute lymphoblastic leukemia, so the T cells may come from the graft donor. The starting material was PBMCs, mostly from graft donor cells, obtained 360 days after TCRalphabeta/CD19-depleted stem cell transplant. This chain connects TRBV28 to TRBJ2-7; D not resolved. Written as DNA, the CDR3 is TGTGCCAGCAGTTCCTGGGCGGTACGGGCATTAAAAGGCTACGAGCAGTACTTC. It specifies CASSSWAVRALKGYEQYF.